The clone carrying this TCR beta chain has a count of ten or more. CDR3 length equals 15 residues. CDR1 and CDR2 (germline): MNHEY, SMNVEV (reference sequence). V was trimmed by 4 bases and J by 3 bases, leaving 13 bases between them. The entry originates in a study of T cells in Graves' hyperthyroidism and ophthalmopathy. TCR beta CDR3 sequences were amplified from RNA transcripts. A set of HTBI primers served as the primers for a first-round RT-PCR of the TCR CDR3. TCRdb re-analysed the multiplex PCR reads in MiXCR, keeping a single row per CDR3 protein. The repertoire holds almost 600,000 distinct CDR3 sequences, about 15% seen once, with 5.8% in the top ten.

The sequencing input was blood. This chain uses TRBV27 with TRBJ1-3; D gene ambiguous. The sequence was obtained from a woman aged 25 to 39 with Graves' hyperthyroidism that later progressed to Graves' ophthalmopathy. In nucleotides, the CDR3 is TGTGCCAGCAGTTATTATCCCCCCGGTGGAAACACCATATATTTT. Protein product: CASSYYPPGGNTIYF.